This T cell receptor beta chain was recorded in a study of blood T cell repertoires in COVID-19. Seattle researchers signed up patients amid active infection and tracked them longitudinally. Profiling relied on immunoSEQ multiplex PCR, and the TCRdb table lists in-frame clones only, not all of them. The sample has roughly 200,000 clones, around 84% seen once. The TCR originated in a woman over 75 with COVID-19, enrolled during active disease. Sequencing was carried out using peripheral blood.

CDR3 DNA sequence: TGTGCCAGCAGCCGGACAGTGGAGAATCAGCCCCAGCATTTT. Its protein is CASSRTVENQPQHF. The chain has TRBV6-5 and TRBJ1-5; weak D call: TRBD1 (6 bases). Per the germline V gene, CDR1 is MNHEY and CDR2 is SVGAGI. V shed 6 bases and J shed 4 bases, with 13 bases lying between them. The CDR3 loop spans 14 amino acids.